This TCR beta chain derives from a study of shared clonotypes between healthy human individuals. As regards this clone: Its specificity is not known.

Study-wide results and limits: Among donors, the sharing of clonotypes was expected to be influenced by sequencing depth.

Only Caucasian adults living in Nashville, Tennessee made up the donor group. Negatively enriched CD4+ T cells were divided by CD45RA into naive and memory. Sequencing was performed with immunoSEQ multiplex PCR; in TCRdb, only in-frame clones are kept and a portion is missing. The sample lists some 240,000 clones, 65% to 70% occurring once. The CDR3 is made up of 16 amino acids. Trimming removed 1 base at V and 0 bases at J, with 11 bases between. CDR1 is SGDLS, CDR2 YYNGEE, per germline. Material for sequencing was memory CD4+ T cells sorted from blood. Subset specified: CD45RA-negative fraction. The TCR originated in a young man in good health. The chain links TRBV9 to TRBJ2-1; TRBD2 is a possible D gene (5 bases). The CDR3 sequence: CASSVTLAGSYNEQFF. CDR3 coding DNA: TGTGCCAGCAGCGTAACCCTAGCTGGCTCCTACAATGAGCAGTTCTTC. Full variable domain (outside the CDR3, taken from reference TRBV9 and TRBJ2-1): DSGVTQTPKHLITATGQRVTLRCSPRSGDLSVYWYQQSLDQGLQFLIQYYNGEERAKGNILERFSAQQFPDLHSELNLSSLELGDSALYFCASSVTLAGSYNEQFFGPGTRLTVL.